The clone carrying this TCR beta chain was recorded many times. The antigen is not known. The data were obtained in a study of human T cells and chemical hapten exposure. The overall study: Minor volume differences among pooled libraries chiefly drove per-sample TCR yield variation. Study conclusions and caveats: TCRs exceeding a frequency of 1 in 1000 stayed unchanged under DPC sensitization.

The V gene lost 4 bases and the J gene lost 1 base, with 23 bases spanning the gap. The CDR3 is 17 residues long. Per germline, CDR1 SQVTM and CDR2 ANQGSEA. Separate cDNA molecules received unique molecular identifiers, which the library attached to them. Per the authors' pipeline: Samples had a median of 95,638 TCRs, ranging roughly 20,000 to 750,000. TCRdb re-called the 5' RACE reads with MiXCR, one entry per CDR3 protein. These V and J calls derive from TCRdb rather than the authors' analysis. The table lists approximately 150,000 distinct CDR3 sequences, about 4% of them singletons. From whole blood left unfractionated, total RNA was extracted.

The clonotype was recovered from a female donor in good health. The chain recombines TRBV29-1 with TRBJ2-7; possibly TRBD2 for D (5 bases). The CDR3 coding sequence is TGCAGCGTTGCCACAAGCGGTTGGGGATCGAGGTCCTACGAGCAGTACTTC. It encodes CSVATSGWGSRSYEQYF.